Presented here are 10 T cell receptor beta chains from one specimen sequenced in a study of neurological immune-mediated disorders. MiXCR, run by TCRdb on the 5' RACE reads, gives a single entry per CDR3 protein. The data show some 28,000 distinct CDR3 sequences, roughly a quarter seen once. The sequenced sample consisted of CD4+ T cells from blood. These receptors came from a man aged 50 to 60 with HTLV-1-associated myelopathy (HAM/TSP).

Regarding this clonotype: A much larger clone sits a single nucleotide away, making a read error possible. The V call is TRBV6-5, the J call TRBJ1-5; D remains unclear. This CDR3 is built from 13 residues. CDR1 is MNHEY and CDR2 is SVGAGI in the germline V gene. Deletions cut 5 bases from V and 11 bases from J, with 16 bases between. The CDR3 is CASSRTSLGTQHF. Written as DNA, the CDR3 is TGTGCCAGCAGTCGGACCTCCCTGGGGACCCAGCATTTT.

This clonotype was found many times. This chain links TRBV18 with TRBJ2-1; D is unresolved. Germline loops: CDR1 KGHSH, CDR2 LQKENI. This CDR3 contains 15 residues. Trimming pared 3 bases from V and 3 bases from J, leaving 12 bases between. The CDR3 DNA reads TGTGCCAGCTCACCCCTCGGTCAGTTCTACAATGAGCAGTTCTTC. This sequence encodes CASSPLGQFYNEQFF.

About this clonotype itself: This may be a read error: a much more frequent sequence differs by one nucleotide. The chain joins TRBV7-2 to TRBJ1-2; D is possibly TRBD1 (5 bases). Germline V gene sequence: CDR1 SGHTA, CDR2 FQGNSA. The CDR3 spans 15 residues. The V end was cut by 5 bases, the J end by 6 bases, with 19 bases between. The CDR3: CASSPLSWGRDGYTF. The CDR3 region has the DNA TGTGCCAGCAGCCCCCTGTCATGGGGGAGGGATGGCTACACCTTC.

This clonotype was seen repeatedly, ten times or more. The chain uses TRBV5-5 and TRBJ2-5; 8 bases fit TRBD1. The V and J ends lost 4 bases and 6 bases, in that order; junction bases with no gene match: 8. Germline V lookup: CDR1 SGHKS, CDR2 YYEKEE (reference sequence). This CDR3 spans 14 amino acids. The CDR3 DNA reads TGTGCCAGCAGCCATAGAACAGGGGGGCAGACCCAGTACTTC. Amino acids: CASSHRTGGQTQYF.

This chain links TRBV6-1 with TRBJ2-4; TRBD1 matches at 7 bases. This CDR3 is built from 17 residues. Trimming took 2 bases from V and 0 from J; bases not matched to a gene: 7. The V gene's germline CDR1 is MNHNS and CDR2 SASEGT. The CDR3 protein is CASSEIQGTVAKNIQYF. CDR3 nucleotide sequence: TGTGCCAGCAGTGAAATCCAGGGGACAGTAGCCAAAAACATTCAGTACTTC.

V gene TRBV12-3 or TRBV12-4 combines with J gene TRBJ2-1, with D perhaps matching TRBD1 (8 bases). The CDR3 spans 15 residues. With 3 bases removed from V and 8 bases from J, the gap between germline ends came to 17 bases. CDR3 DNA sequence: TGTGCCAGCAGTTTTGGACAGGGAGGGATCTATGAGCAGTTCTTC. Its protein is CASSFGQGGIYEQFF.

Regarding this clonotype: At one end the junction does not follow the germline gene, possibly because of a read error. The chain has TRBV4-1 and TRBJ1-2, with D perhaps matching TRBD1 (6 bases). This CDR3 contains 13 residues. Germline V CDR1 and CDR2: MGHRA, YSYEKL. The CDR3 nucleotides read TGCGCCAACAGCGACGGGGGCATCTATGGCTACACCTTC. Its translation: CANSDGGIYGYTF.

The chain employs TRBV20-1 and TRBJ2-7; TRBD1 matches at 7 bases. With 1 base clipped from V and 2 bases from J, the junction kept 11 bases outside the gene matches. The length of the CDR3 is 16 residues. The germline V gene has CDR1 DFQATT and CDR2 SNEGSKA (reference sequence). The CDR3 bases are TGCAGTGCTAGAGCGATGGGACAGCGGCGACCCTACGAGCAGTACTTC. Translated: CSARAMGQRRPYEQYF.

A word on this clonotype: A much larger clonotype is one base distant, so this may be a read error. The V gene is TRBV5-1, the J gene TRBJ1-4; D call uncertain. The germline gives CDR1 SGHRS, CDR2 YFSETQ. The CDR3 totals 15 residues. Trimming shortened V by 4 bases and J by 3 bases, and 13 bases separated the two germline ends. CDR3: CASSNHGVSNEKLFF. DNA of the CDR3: TGCGCCAGCAGCAATCATGGGGTGTCTAATGAAAAACTGTTTTTT. The variable domain in full, completed from reference TRBV5-1 and TRBJ1-4, reads KAGVTQTPRYLIKTRGQQVTLSCSPISGHRSVSWYQQTPGQGLQFLFEYFSETQRNKGNFPGRFSGRQFSNSRSEMNVSTLELGDSALYLCASSNHGVSNEKLFFGSGTQLSVL.

The chain combines TRBV5-1 with TRBJ2-6; D remains ambiguous. Germline lookup yields CDR1 SGHRS and CDR2 YFSETQ. The CDR3 is 14 residues long. Trimming pared 0 bases from V and 2 bases from J, leaving 3 bases between. CDR3 DNA: TGCGCCAGCAGCTTGGGGCCTGGGGCCAACGTCCTGACTTTC. Its translation: CASSLGPGANVLTF.